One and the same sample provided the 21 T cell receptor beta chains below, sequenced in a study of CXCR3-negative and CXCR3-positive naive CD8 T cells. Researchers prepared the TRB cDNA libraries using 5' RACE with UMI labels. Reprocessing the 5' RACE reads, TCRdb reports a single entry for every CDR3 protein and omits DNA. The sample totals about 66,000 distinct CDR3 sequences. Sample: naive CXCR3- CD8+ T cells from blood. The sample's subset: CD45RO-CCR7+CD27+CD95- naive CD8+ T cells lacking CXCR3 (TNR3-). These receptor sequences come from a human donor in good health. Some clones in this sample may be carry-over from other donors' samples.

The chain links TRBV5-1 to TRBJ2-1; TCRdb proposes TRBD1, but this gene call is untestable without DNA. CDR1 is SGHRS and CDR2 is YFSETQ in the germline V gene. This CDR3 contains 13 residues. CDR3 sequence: CASFDGPGEEQFF.

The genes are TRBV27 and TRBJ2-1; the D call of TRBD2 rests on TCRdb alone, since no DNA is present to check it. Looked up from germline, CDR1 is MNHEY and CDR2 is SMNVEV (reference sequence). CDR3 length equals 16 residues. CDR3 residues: CASSFNRAGGYNEQFF.

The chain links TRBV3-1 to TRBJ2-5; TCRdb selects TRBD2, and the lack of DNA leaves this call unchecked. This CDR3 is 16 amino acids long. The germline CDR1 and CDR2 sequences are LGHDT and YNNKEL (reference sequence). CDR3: CASSQEGGGPQETQYF.

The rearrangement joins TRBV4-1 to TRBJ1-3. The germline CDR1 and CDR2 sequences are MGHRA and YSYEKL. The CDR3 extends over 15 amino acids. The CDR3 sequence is CASSQVGGGGNTIYF.

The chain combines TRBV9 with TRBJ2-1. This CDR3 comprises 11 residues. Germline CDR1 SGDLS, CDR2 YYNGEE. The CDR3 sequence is CASSVDDEQFF.

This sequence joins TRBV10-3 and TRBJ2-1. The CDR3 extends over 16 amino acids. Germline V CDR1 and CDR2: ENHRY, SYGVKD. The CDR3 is CAISESGLTTYNEQFF.

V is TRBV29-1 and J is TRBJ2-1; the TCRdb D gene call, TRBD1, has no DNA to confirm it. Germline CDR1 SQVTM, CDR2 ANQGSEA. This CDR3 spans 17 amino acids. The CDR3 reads CSVEDLPGQARVHEQFF.

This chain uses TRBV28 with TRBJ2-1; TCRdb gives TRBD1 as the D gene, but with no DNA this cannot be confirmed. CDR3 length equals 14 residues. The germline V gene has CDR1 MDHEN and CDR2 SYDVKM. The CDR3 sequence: CASSPDRLGNEQFF. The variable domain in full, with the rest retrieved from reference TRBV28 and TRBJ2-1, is DVKVTQSSRYLVKRTGEKVFLECVQDMDHENMFWYRQDPGLGLRLIYFSYDVKMKEKGDIPEGYSVSREKKERFSLILESASTNQTSMYLCASSPDRLGNEQFFGPGTRLTVL.

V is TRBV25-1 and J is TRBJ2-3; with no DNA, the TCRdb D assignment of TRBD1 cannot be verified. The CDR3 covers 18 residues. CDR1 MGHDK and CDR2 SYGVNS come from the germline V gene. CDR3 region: CASSDRTGKTPSTDTQYF.

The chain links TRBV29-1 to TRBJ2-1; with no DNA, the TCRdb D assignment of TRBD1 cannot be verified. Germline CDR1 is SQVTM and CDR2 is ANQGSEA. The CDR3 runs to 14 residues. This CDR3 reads CSVTTKGTGSEQFF.

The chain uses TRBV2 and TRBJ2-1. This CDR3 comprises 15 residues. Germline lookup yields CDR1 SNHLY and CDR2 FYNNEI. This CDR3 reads CASSEAGDSYNEQFF.

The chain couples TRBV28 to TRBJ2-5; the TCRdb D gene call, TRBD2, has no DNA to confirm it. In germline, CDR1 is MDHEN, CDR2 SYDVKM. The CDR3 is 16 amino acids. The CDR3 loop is CASSLGLAGGQETQYF.

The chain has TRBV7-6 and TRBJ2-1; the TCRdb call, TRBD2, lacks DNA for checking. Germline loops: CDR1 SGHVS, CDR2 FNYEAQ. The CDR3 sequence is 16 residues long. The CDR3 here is CASSLASSGDYNEQFF. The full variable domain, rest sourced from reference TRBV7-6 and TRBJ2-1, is GAGVSQSPRYKVTKRGQDVALRCDPISGHVSLYWYRQALGQGPEFLTYFNYEAQQDKSGLPNDRFSAERPEGSISTLTIQRTEQRDSAMYRCASSLASSGDYNEQFFGPGTRLTVL.

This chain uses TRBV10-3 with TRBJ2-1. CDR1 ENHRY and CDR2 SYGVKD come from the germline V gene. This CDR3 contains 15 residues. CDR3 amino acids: CAISETGSSYNEQFF.

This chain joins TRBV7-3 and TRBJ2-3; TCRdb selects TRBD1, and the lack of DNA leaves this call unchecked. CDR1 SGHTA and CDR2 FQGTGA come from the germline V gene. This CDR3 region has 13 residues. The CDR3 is CASRSQGTDTQYF.

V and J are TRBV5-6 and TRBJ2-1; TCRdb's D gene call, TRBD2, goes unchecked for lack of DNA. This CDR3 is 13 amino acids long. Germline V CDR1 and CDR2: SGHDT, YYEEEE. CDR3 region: CASSLAGGNEQFF.

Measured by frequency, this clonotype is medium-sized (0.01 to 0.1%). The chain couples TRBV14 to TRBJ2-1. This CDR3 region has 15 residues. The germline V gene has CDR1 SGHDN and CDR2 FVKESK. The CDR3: CASSQEVSSYNEQFF.

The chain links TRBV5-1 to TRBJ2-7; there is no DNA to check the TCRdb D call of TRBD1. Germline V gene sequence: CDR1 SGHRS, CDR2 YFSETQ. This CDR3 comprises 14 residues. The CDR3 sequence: CASSLGTGEYEQYF.

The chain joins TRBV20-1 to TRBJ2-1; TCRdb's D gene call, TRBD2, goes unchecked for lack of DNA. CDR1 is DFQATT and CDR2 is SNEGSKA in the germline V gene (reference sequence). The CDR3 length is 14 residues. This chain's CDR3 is CSASGRNLYNEQFF.

The CDR3 here is CSGSGTGVDEQYF. The gene calls are TRBV29-1 and TRBJ2-7; TCRdb's D call, TRBD1, is unchecked because there is no DNA. Germline CDR1 is SQVTM and CDR2 is ANQGSEA. The CDR3 spans 13 residues.

This CDR3 reads CSASSYTNTEAFF. The chain is built from TRBV20-1 and TRBJ1-1. CDR3 size: 13 residues. The V gene's germline CDR1 is DFQATT and CDR2 SNEGSKA (reference sequence).